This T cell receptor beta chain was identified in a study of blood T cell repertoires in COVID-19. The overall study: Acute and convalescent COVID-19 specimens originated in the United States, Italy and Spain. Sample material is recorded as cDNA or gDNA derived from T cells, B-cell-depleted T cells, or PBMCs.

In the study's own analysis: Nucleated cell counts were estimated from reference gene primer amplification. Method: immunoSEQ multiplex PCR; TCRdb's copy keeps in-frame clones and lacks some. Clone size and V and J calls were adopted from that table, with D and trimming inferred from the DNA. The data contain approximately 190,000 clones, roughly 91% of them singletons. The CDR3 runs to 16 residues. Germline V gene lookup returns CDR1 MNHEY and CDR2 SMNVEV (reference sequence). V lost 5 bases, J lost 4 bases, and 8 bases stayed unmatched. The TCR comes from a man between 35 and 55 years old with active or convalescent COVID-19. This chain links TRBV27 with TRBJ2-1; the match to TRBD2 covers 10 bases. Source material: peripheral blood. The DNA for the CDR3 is TGTGCCAGCAGTAGCCTGGGACTAGCGCAGTACAATGAGCAGTTCTTC. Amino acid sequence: CASSSLGLAQYNEQFF.